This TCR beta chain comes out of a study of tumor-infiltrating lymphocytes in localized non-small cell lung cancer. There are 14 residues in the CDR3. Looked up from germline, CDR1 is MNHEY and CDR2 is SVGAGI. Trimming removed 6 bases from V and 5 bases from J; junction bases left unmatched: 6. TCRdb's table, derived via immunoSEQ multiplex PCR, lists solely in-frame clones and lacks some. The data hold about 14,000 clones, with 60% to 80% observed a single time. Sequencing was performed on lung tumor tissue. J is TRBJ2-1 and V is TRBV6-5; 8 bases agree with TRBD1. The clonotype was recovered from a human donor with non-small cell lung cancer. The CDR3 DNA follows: TGTGCCAGCAGCTCAAGGACAGGGAACAATGAGCAGTTCTTC. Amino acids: CASSSRTGNNEQFF.